The present T cell receptor (beta chain) was sequenced within a study of cytomegalovirus exposure and HLA in healthy donors. Study in general: Out of a few hundred genotyped donors, about 80% belonged to the Caucasian-associated ancestry cluster.

The PCR ran on 60 Vbeta and 13 Jbeta primers. Sequenced by immunoSEQ multiplex PCR; TCRdb stores in-frame clones only, minus some. Of some 130,000 clones in the sample, around three quarters were seen once. The CDR3 totals 14 residues. J lost 3 bases, V lost 8 bases, and 7 bases had no gene match. Germline V gene sequence: CDR1 SGHVS, CDR2 FNYEAQ. The rearrangement links TRBV7-6 to TRBJ2-1; 7 bases fit TRBD2. The sample comprised PBMCs. The clonotype comes from a man aged 18 to 29 in good health and CMV-seronegative. The CDR3 DNA reads as TGTGCCAGCGGCAGCGGGATCCACTACAATGAGCAGTTCTTC. Its protein is CASGSGIHYNEQFF.